This T cell receptor beta chain was captured in a study of CD8+ T cells in alopecia areata. The CDR3 consists of 20 residues. RNA extraction and reverse transcription yielded cDNA as sequencing template. Measured with immunoSEQ multiplex PCR; TCRdb has only the in-frame clones, and not every one. The sample records 150,000 to 200,000 clones, roughly 60% being singletons. Described treatment: oral pan-JAK inhibitor, 5-10 mg twice daily. This sample comprised CD4+ T cells sorted from blood, obtained at approximately week 61, from a patient treated with tofacitinib. The rearrangement links TRBV21-1 to TRBJ2-1; the table's D call of TRBD2 was not tested on the DNA. TRBV21-1 corresponds to a pseudogene. This receptor was taken from a human donor with alopecia areata. CDR3 in DNA: TGTGCCAGCAGCAAAGACGTAATAGCTGCGAGCTCAAGCTCCTACAATGAGCAGTTCTTC. Encoded protein: CASSKDVIAASSSSYNEQFF.